One T cell receptor beta chain is described in this entry. This clone was seen only a few times. Its antigen has not been determined. No much larger clone exists at a distance of one base, and base qualities are not known. V is reduced by 7 bases and J by 1 base, leaving a spacing of 14 bases between them. The germline V gene supplies CDR1 SNHLY and CDR2 FYNNEI. The CDR3 contains 15 residues, cysteine and phenylalanine counted. Here the CDR3 DNA is all that survives: 45 bases in frame from base 1. Libraries were built with the immunoSEQ multiplex PCR assay. The multiplex PCR relied on a mix of 60 forward primers for TCR Vbeta segments and 13 reverse primers for TCR Jbeta segments. The CDR3 region of rearranged TCR beta genes was amplified from genomic DNA with a multiplex PCR assay. On the Illumina HiSeq System, the amplified TCR beta libraries were sequenced as 87-base-pair reads. In the source study's methods: A later analysis tallied 75 million to 95 million unique TCR beta chains across the 550 to 850 repertoires, and about 10 million of those chains were shared by two or more donors. Raw reads were error-corrected and collapsed into unique sequences by a nearest-neighbor algorithm in which closely related sequences were merged to remove PCR and sequencing errors. Alignment of CDR3 sequences to IMGT reference sequences was used to assign V, D and J gene segments. For a sequence to be retained, a match of at least six nucleotides was required to both a V gene segment and a J gene segment. A rearrangement counted as productive if the CDR3 had no stop codons and remained in frame with V and J, and every other rearrangement counted as non-productive. CDR3 was defined according to IMGT convention as the region running from the second conserved V-encoded cysteine to the conserved J-encoded phenylalanine. The earlier analysis of 450 to 750 of the donors excluded any sequence lacking an unambiguous match to a single V gene segment. An earlier analysis of 500 to 600 of the donors classified V segments as functional when productive rearrangements were above 56.7% and as segregating when the standard deviation between donors was above 5%. A statistical classification framework was built for diagnosing cytomegalovirus status from the catalog of TCR beta chain sequences. V and J gene assignment, in a later analysis, came from comparing TCR nucleotide sequences with IMGT/GENE-DB human TR gene sequences. Using the TCRdist pipeline, a later analysis assigned CDR3 sequences along with most-parsimonious VDJ recombination scenarios. In a later analysis, each TCR beta chain was defined by its CDR3 amino acid sequence together with its V-gene family, and reads lacking a unique V-gene family were excluded. As a way to deal with suspected cross-contamination and a sequencing artifact, a later analysis dropped more than 500 nucleotide sequences that were highly shared and had low generation probability. In a later analysis, a clonal expansion index was calculated for each public chain from normalized within-repertoire ranks of inferred template counts. A later analysis computed generation probabilities with a VDJ recombination model fitted to out-of-frame rearrangements, and checked the results against IGoR. A later analysis scored TCR-TCR, TCR-HLA and TCR-CMV co-occurrence with hypergeometric tests, applying a repertoire-size bias correction to TCR pairs. A later analysis estimated false discovery rates by permuting HLA or CMV assignments 20 times. In a later analysis, co-occurring TCRs were grouped using DBSCAN, with TCRdist sequence similarity added in when clustering inside HLA-allele-positive subsets. Co-occurrence clustering excluded repertoires with fewer than 30,000 or more than 120,000 public chains, plus five with anomalous nucleotide sharing. What TCRdb holds here is the immuneACCESS table cut down to in-frame rearrangements. Part of the clones is not present; checked against another copy, under half of the missing clones reflect an unresolved V gene, and the others are unexplained. V, J and clone size are taken as reported in that table, and D and trimming were inferred from the DNA itself. This sample holds 190,000 or so clones; about 76% were observed only once. The top ten clones comprise 0.39% of the sample.

The cohort was made up of under 800 healthy bone marrow donors. At the time of sampling, all cohort members were nominally healthy, though unrecorded immune exposures were likely present. The donor tested CMV seropositive and was one of the 289 seropositive cohort members. Each donor provided a peripheral blood sample, and peripheral blood mononuclear cells were used for TCR beta sequencing. The Qiagen DNeasy Blood Extraction Kit was used to extract genomic DNA from the blood cell samples. This entry is derived from a study of cytomegalovirus exposure and HLA in healthy donors (dated by TCRdb to 2016 to 2017). Regarding the complete study: An earlier analysis of approximately 590 of the donors reported 276 Gb of sequence data and 120 million or so unique TCR beta sequences from 150 million to 200 million T cells. An early release covering roughly 600 HLA-typed donors comprised roughly 300 gigabases of sequencing data and tens of millions of unique TCR sequences. Of the 350 to 400 genotyped donors, about 80% fell in the genetic ancestry cluster associated with self-reported Caucasian donors. The study was designed to test whether signatures of past pathogen exposure could be identified by cataloging public T cell receptors. Using immunosequencing, the study profiled T cell repertoires from about 610 subjects and related those repertoires to cytomegalovirus serostatus. In addition to the first cohort of 666 subjects, a separate validation cohort of 130 or so different subjects was used. High-throughput TCR immunosequencing, statistical association of individual TCRs with disease status, and machine learning were combined to predict cytomegalovirus infection status. A later analysis re-analyzed previously published TCR beta repertoires from 650 to 800 donors and added high-resolution HLA genotyping to study TCR occurrence patterns. In the later analysis, no new phenotypic data were used to find candidate immune exposures; instead, reliance was placed on TCR beta sequences and their occurrence across donors. To decide whether each TCR beta V gene segment behaved as functional or pseudogenic, an earlier analysis of 587 of the donors relied on high-throughput TCR beta sequencing. Donor age, sex, ethnicity and CMV serostatus were compiled alongside the repertoire data. A later genetic analysis took genome-wide SNP genotypes for 398 of the 666 donors and used that subset as a discovery cohort. All discovery cohort repertoires had been generated on a single sequencing platform. HLA typing covered class I and class II loci at four-digit resolution. The number of donors typed differed by locus, with roughly 620-640 for A, B, C, DRB1 and DQB1, approximately 500 for DQA1, 600 to 610 for DPA1, and approximately 470 for DPB1. Roughly five DR-DQ haplotypes were handled as single units for association and clustering because linkage in the cohort was strong. Among 398 genotyped donors of the cohort, an average of around 240,000 unique TCR beta nucleotide sequences were sequenced per donor, approximately 20% of them non-productive. The full study reports these points: According to the authors, the approach could potentially be generalized to other disease states and immunological phenotypes. Because the 87-base-pair reads could not distinguish some IMGT-functional V segments, including TRBV6-2 and TRBV6-3, those segments were excluded. According to a later analysis, parvovirus B19, influenza, CMV and Epstein-Barr virus appeared linked to several top co-occurrence clusters. A later analysis found that HLA-associated TCR beta chains were more clonally expanded and had lower generation probabilities than equally common non-associated chains. The sequencing pipeline was judged likely to have produced a cluster of highly shared sequence variants as a technical artifact. In both the original and validation cohorts, the classifier was reported to diagnose cytomegalovirus status with high specificity and sensitivity. A further reported finding was that TCR beta sequences accurately predicted the HLA-A and HLA-B alleles for most subjects in the first cohort. Specific HLA alleles were associated with more than 15,000 TCR beta sequences at a false discovery rate of 0.05 in a later analysis. Strong co-occurrence of HLA alleles, especially DR and DQ, made assigning TCR associations to individual alleles difficult. A later genetic analysis associated a missense DCLRE1C variant with V-gene and J-gene trimming of TCR beta chains, and an independent cohort replicated the association. Correlated functional status among segregating V segments might reflect linkage disequilibrium, but an unknown experimental factor could not be ruled out. In this cohort, only TCR beta chains were sequenced, and detectable features were limited by the absence of alpha or paired-chain data. In vitro tests confirmed that a few of the cytomegalovirus-associated TCR beta chains recognize cytomegalovirus antigens. Immune exposure information for the cohort was limited to CMV serostatus. Broadly in line with IMGT annotations, most TCR beta V segments showed up in productive rearrangements about 87% or about 30% of the time in an earlier analysis of several hundred of the donors. In a later analysis, TCR association rates were found to vary across HLA loci, with the most associated TCRs seen for DRB1 alleles and the fewest for HLA-C alleles. Because HLA typing was unavailable for some donors at each locus, only the typed subset was used in association tests. The presence/absence analyses assumed that sequencing depth was roughly uniform across donors, and that assumption may not be true. Compared with the approximately 700-donor mean, donors in an Asian-associated ancestry cluster had fewer N-insertions in productive TCRs, according to a later genetic analysis. Across donors, most TCR sequences were observed very rarely, whereas some public TCRs were present in many individuals. The study gave a list of some 150 TCR beta chains associated with cytomegalovirus. According to a later analysis, most CMV-associated TCR beta chains appeared to be HLA-restricted, and the HLA associations seemed to be driven largely by CMV exposure. Because counts were too low, roughly 18 rarely observed V segments, including chromosome 9 orphons, were left out of the earlier analysis of some 600 of the donors.

The specimen was PBMCs. The receptor was isolated from a male donor in good health and CMV-seropositive. The rearranged chain carries TRBV2 and TRBJ1-5, with TRBD1 tentatively as D gene (5 bases match). The CDR3 region has the sequence CASKNGGGSNQPQHF. The sequence in DNA is TGTGCCAGCAAGAACGGGGGGGGGAGCAATCAGCCCCAGCATTTT.